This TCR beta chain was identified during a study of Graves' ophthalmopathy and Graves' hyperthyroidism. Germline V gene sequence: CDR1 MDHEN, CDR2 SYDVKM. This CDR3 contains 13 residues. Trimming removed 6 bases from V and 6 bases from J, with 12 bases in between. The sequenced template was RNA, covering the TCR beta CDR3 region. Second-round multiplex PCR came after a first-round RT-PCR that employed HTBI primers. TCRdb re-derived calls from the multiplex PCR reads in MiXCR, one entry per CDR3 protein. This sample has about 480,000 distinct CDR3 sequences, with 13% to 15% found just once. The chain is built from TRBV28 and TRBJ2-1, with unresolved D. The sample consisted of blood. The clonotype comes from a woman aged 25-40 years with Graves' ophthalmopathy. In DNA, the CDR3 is TGTGCCAGCAGCCCGGGCGTCATCAATGAGCAGTTCTTC. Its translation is CASSPGVINEQFF.